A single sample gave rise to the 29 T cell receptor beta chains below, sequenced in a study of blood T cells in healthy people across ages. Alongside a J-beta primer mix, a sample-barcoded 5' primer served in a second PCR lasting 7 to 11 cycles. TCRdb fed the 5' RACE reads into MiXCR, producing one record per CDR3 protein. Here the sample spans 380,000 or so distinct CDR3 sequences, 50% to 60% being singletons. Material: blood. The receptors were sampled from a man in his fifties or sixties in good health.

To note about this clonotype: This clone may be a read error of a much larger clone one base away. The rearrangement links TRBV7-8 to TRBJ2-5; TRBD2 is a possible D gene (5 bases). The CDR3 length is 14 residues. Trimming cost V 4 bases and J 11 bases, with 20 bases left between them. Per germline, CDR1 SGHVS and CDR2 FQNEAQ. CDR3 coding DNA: TGTGCCAGCAGCTGGGTTCGTGTTGGACTTGAGCAGTACTTC. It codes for CASSWVRVGLEQYF.

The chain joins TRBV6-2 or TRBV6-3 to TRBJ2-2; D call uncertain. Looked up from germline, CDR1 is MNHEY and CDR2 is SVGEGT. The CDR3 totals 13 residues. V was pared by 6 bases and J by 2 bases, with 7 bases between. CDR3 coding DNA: TGTGCCAGCAGCTACAGTAACACCGGGGAGCTGTTTTTT. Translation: CASSYSNTGELFF.

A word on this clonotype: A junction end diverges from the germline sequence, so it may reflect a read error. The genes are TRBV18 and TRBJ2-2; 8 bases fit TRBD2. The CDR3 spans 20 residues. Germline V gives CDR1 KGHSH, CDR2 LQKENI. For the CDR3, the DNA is TGTGCCAGCTCCCCACTAAGGACTAGCCAGAGACGCCGGGGAACCGGGGAGCTGTTTTTT. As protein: CASSPLRTSQRRRGTGELFF.

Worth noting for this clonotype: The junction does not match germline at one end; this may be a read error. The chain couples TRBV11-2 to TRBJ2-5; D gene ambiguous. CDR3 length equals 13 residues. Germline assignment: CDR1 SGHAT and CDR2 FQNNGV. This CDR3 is CASSVEYGETQYF. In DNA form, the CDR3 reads TGTGCCAGCAGCGTAGAGTATGGAGAGACCCAGTACTTC.

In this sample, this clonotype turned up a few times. The CDR3 coding sequence is TGCAGCGTAATACAGGGGGAGGCGACCCAGTACTTC. Translation: CSVIQGEATQYF. V and J are TRBV29-1 and TRBJ2-5, with 8 bases identical to TRBD1. There are 12 residues in the CDR3. Germline trimming cut 6 bases from V and 7 bases from J; bases unmatched to any gene: 7. CDR1 and CDR2 from the germline V gene are SQVTM and ANQGSEA.

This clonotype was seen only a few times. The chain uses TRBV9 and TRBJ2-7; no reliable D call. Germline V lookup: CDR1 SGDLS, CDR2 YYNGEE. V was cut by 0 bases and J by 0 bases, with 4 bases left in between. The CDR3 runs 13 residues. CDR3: CASSVASSYEQYF. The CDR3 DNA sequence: TGTGCCAGCAGCGTAGCCAGCTCCTACGAGCAGTACTTC.

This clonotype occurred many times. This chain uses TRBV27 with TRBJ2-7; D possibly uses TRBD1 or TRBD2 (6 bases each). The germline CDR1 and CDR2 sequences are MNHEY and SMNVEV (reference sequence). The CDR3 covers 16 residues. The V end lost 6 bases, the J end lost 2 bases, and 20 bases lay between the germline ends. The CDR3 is CASSPGTRPGAYEQYF. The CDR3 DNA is TGTGCCAGCAGCCCCGGGACACGTCCGGGGGCCTACGAGCAGTACTTC.

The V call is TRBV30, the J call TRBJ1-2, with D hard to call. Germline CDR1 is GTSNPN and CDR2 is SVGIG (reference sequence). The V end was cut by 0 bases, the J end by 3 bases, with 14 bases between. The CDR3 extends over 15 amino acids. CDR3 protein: CAWSVDLPAYYGYTF. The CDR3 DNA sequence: TGTGCCTGGAGTGTAGATTTACCAGCCTACTATGGCTACACCTTC.

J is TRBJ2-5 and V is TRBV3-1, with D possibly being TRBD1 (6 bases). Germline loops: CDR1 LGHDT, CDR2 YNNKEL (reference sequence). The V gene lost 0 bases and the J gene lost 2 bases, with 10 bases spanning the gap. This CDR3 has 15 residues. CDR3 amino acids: CASSQEGARQETQYF. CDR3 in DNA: TGTGCCAGCAGCCAAGAGGGGGCCCGTCAAGAGACCCAGTACTTC.

The CDR3 region is CASTHGGGNYGYTF. For the CDR3, the DNA is TGTGCCAGCACCCATGGGGGCGGTAACTATGGCTACACCTTC. The chain has TRBV6-1 and TRBJ1-2; weak D call: TRBD1 (6 bases). The CDR3 sequence is 14 residues long. V was cut by 7 bases and J by 1 base, with 13 bases left in between. CDR1 and CDR2 from the germline V gene are MNHNS and SASEGT.

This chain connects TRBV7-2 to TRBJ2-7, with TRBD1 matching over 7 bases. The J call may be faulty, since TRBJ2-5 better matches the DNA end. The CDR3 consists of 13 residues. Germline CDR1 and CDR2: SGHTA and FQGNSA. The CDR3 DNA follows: TGTGCCAGCAGACTCACAGGGGAAGCGACCCAGTACTTC. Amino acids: CASRLTGEATQYF.

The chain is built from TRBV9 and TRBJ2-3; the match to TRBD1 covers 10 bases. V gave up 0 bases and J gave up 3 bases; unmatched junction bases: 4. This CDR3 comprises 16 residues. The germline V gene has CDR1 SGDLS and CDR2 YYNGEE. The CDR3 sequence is CASSVGGQGITDTQYF. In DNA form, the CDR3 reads TGTGCCAGCAGCGTAGGGGGACAGGGGATAACAGATACGCAGTATTTT.

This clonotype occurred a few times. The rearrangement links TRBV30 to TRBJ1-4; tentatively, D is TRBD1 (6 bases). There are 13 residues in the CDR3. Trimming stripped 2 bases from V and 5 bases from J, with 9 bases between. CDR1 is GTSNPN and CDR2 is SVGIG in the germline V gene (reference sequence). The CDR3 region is CAWSRDINEKLFF. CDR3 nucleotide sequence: TGTGCCTGGAGTAGGGACATCAATGAAAAACTGTTTTTT.

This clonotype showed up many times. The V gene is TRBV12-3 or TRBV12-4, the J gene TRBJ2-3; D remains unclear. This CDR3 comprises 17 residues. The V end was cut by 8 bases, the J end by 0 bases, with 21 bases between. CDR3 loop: CASGSPSQVVSTDTQYF. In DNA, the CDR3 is TGTGCCAGCGGGTCACCCTCCCAGGTGGTTAGCACAGATACGCAGTATTTT.

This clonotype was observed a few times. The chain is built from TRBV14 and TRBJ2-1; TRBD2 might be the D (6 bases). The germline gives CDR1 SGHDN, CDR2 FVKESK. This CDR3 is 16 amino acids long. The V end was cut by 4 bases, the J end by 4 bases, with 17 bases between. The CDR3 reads CASSPRDLARYNEQFF. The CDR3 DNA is TGTGCCAGCAGCCCCCGGGACTTAGCACGGTACAATGAGCAGTTCTTC.

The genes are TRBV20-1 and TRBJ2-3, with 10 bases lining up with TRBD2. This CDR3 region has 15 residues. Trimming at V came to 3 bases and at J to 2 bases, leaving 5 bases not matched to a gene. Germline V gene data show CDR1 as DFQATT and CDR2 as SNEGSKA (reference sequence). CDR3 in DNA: TGCAGTGCTAGTGGCCTAGCGGGGGACACAGATACGCAGTATTTT. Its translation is CSASGLAGDTDTQYF.

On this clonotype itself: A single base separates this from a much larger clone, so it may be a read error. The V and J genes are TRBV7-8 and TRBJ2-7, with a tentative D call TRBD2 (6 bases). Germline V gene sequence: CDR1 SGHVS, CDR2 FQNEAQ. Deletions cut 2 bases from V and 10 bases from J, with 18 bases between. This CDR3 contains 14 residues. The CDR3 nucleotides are TGTGCCAGCAGCTTAAGGACTAACATAAAGGCCCAGTACTTC. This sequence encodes CASSLRTNIKAQYF.

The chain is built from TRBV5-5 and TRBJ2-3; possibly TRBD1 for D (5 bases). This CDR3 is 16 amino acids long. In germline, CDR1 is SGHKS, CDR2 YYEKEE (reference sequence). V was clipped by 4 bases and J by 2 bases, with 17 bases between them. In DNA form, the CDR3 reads TGTGCCAGCAGCCCCAGGGAAGGTGAGGCCACAGATACGCAGTATTTT. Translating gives CASSPREGEATDTQYF.

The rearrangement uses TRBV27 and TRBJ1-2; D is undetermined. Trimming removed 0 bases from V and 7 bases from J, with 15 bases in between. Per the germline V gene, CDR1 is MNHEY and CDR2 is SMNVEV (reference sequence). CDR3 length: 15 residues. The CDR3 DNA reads TGTGCCAGCAGTTTATCGGCCAGGACTTCCTGTGGCTACACCTTC. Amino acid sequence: CASSLSARTSCGYTF.

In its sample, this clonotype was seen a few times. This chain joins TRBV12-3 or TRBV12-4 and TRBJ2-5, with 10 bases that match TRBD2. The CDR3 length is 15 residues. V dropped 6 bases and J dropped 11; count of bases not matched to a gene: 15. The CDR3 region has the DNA TGTGCCAGCAGCCGGCCTAGCGGGAGTTACAATGAGCAGTACTTC. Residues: CASSRPSGSYNEQYF.

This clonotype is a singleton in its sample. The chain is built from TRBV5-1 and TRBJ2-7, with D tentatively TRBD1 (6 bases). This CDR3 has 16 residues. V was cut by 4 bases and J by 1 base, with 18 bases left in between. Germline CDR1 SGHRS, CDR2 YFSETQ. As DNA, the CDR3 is TGCGCCAGCAGCGGAGACAGGTCGGGGTCTTCCTACGAGCAGTACTTC. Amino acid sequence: CASSGDRSGSSYEQYF.

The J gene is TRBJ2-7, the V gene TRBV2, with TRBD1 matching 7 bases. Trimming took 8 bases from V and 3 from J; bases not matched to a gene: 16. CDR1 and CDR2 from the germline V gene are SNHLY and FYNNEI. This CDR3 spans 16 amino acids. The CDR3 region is CASDQGFGTAYYEQYF. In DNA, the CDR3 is TGTGCCAGCGATCAAGGCTTTGGGACAGCATACTACGAGCAGTACTTC.

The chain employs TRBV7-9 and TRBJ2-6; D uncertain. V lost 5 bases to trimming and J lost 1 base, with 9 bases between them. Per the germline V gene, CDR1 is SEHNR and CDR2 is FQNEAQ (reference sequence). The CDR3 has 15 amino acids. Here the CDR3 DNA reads TGTGCCAGCAGCCCCCTTTGGTCTGGGGCCAACGTCCTGACTTTC. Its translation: CASSPLWSGANVLTF.

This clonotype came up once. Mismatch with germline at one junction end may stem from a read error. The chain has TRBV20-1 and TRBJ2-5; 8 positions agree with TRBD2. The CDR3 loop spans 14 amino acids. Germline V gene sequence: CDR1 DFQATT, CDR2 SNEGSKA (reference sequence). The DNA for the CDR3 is TGCAGTGCTAGAGCGGGGGGGTACCAAGAGACCCGGTACTTC. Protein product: CSARAGGYQETRYF.

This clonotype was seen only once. CDR3: CASRGTVDNSPLHF. The DNA of the CDR3 is TGCGCCAGCAGGGGGACAGTAGACAATTCACCCCTCCACTTT. The genes are TRBV5-1 and TRBJ1-6, with 7 bases identical to TRBD1. The CDR3 has 14 amino acids. The trim removed 5 bases at V and 7 bases at J, leaving 6 bases unmatched. Germline V gene sequence: CDR1 SGHRS, CDR2 YFSETQ.

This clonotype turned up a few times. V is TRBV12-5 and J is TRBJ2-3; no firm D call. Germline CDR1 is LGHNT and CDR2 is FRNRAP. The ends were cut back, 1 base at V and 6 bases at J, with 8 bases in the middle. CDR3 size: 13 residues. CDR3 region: CASGLATTDTQYF. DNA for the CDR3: TGTGCTAGTGGTTTGGCTACTACGGATACGCAGTATTTT.

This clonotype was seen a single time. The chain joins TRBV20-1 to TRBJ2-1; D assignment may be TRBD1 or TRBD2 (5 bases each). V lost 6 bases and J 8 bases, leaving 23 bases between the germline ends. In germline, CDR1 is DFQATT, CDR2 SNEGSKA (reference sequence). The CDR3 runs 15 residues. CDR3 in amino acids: CSAAPGRGLVHEQFF. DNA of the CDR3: TGCAGTGCGGCGCCGGGACGAGGTTTAGTTCATGAGCAGTTCTTC.

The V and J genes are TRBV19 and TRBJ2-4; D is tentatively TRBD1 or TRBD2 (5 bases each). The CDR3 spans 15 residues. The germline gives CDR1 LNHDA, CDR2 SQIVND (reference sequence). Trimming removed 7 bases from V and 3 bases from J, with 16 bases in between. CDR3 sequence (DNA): TGTGCCAGTACCACCACCGGGGCCGGCAAAAACATTCAGTACTTC. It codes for CASTTTGAGKNIQYF. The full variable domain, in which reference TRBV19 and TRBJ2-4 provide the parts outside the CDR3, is DGGITQSPKYLFRKEGQNVTLSCEQNLNHDAMYWYRQDPGQGLRLIYYSQIVNDFQKGDIAEGYSVSREKKESFPLTVTSAQKNPTAFYLCASTTTGAGKNIQYFGAGTRLSVL.

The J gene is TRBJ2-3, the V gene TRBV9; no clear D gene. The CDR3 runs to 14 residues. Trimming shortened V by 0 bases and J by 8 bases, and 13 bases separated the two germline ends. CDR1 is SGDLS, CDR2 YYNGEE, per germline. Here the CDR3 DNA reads TGTGCCAGCAGCGTAGTAGAGAGGTTGGGTACGCAGTATTTT. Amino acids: CASSVVERLGTQYF.